The clone carrying this T cell receptor (beta chain) has at least ten counts. No antigen is known for it. This sample stems from a study of CD8 T cells in ankylosing spondylitis. Regarding the study as a whole: Some motif variants were previously reported in reactive arthritis synovial fluid and blood. In ankylosing spondylitis blood, a motif of roughly 8 highly homologous TCR beta variants appeared characteristic.

Each CDR3 protein gets one entry after TCRdb re-called the 5' RACE reads with MiXCR. The sample includes fewer than 550,000 distinct CDR3 sequences, less than 6% seen only once; the top ten take approximately 3.5%. The CDR3 totals 15 residues. The V segment lost 5 bases and the J segment 5 bases; nucleotides outside the gene matches: 8. Germline CDR1 and CDR2: DFQATT and SNEGSKA (reference sequence). Sequencing input: blood, either unsorted or a sorted T cell fraction (not recorded which). The clonotype originates from a male donor with ankylosing spondylitis. The chain has TRBV20-1 and TRBJ1-5; 11 bases match TRBD1. The CDR3 region is CSARQGTGGYQPQHF. The CDR3 coding sequence is TGCAGTGCTCGTCAAGGGACAGGGGGTTATCAGCCCCAGCATTTT.